The clone carrying this TCR beta chain was found a few times. Its antigen is not known. From alopecia areata patients, lesional scalp punch biopsies and peripheral blood were collected. RNA was extracted and reverse transcribed into cDNA as the sequencing template. Using immunoSEQ multiplex PCR, the repertoire was profiled, and TCRdb retains in-frame clones only, with some absent. The sample holds around 15,000 clones, more than 50% seen once. Trimming removed 9 bases from V and 6 bases from J; junction bases left unmatched: 13. The germline V gene has CDR1 LNHDA and CDR2 SQIVND (reference sequence). CDR3 size: 16 residues. This entry comes from a study of CD8+ T cells in alopecia areata. On the study more broadly: It was oral tofacitinib, at 5 to 10 mg twice daily, that treated patients received.

General study findings and limits: Resident alphabeta T cells of normal skin are also sequenced in scalp samples. Lesional scalp, notably in alopecia totalis/universalis, had clonality above that of normal scalp.

The sequence was collected from a human donor with alopecia areata. Source material: skin. The chain uses TRBV19 and TRBJ2-1, with 11 bases that match TRBD2. As DNA, the CDR3 is TGTGCCAGACCTCCCTATGTAGGACTAGCGGGCAATGAGCAGTTCTTC. Translated: CARPPYVGLAGNEQFF.